Listed below are T cell receptor beta chains from one sample, sequenced in a study of T cells expressing NK-cell markers. With the 5' RACE reads reprocessed, TCRdb shows one record per CDR3 protein and no DNA. This sample lists roughly 420,000 distinct CDR3 sequences; its ten largest clones have about 7.3%. Sequenced input: blood T cells: a sorted CD56 or NKG2C T cell subset, CD4+ or CD8+ T cells, or bulk PBMC T cells (not recorded which). The receptors derive from a woman aged 18-69 years in good health. The CDR3 runs from the conserved cysteine through the conserved F or W. The order of the fields is J gene, V gene, CDR3 protein.

j_gene: TRBJ2-1
v_gene: TRBV20-1
CDR3aa: CSAPPGQAYNEQFF

j_gene: TRBJ1-2
v_gene: TRBV12-3/TRBV12-4
CDR3aa: CASRRQGAGYGYTF

j_gene: TRBJ2-3
v_gene: TRBV4-3
CDR3aa: CASSQDSRGNGDTQYF

j_gene: TRBJ1-2
v_gene: TRBV5-1
CDR3aa: CASRITGNYGYTF

j_gene: TRBJ1-5
v_gene: TRBV12-3/TRBV12-4
CDR3aa: CATRGGNQPQHF

j_gene: TRBJ1-5
v_gene: TRBV7-8
CDR3aa: CASSLRQGGNQPQHF

j_gene: TRBJ2-4
v_gene: TRBV5-1
CDR3aa: CASKSEGNIQYF

j_gene: TRBJ1-6
v_gene: TRBV5-5
CDR3aa: CASSLRDTLYNSPLHF

j_gene: TRBJ2-5
v_gene: TRBV7-9
CDR3aa: CASSLEVGDSETQYF

j_gene: TRBJ2-5
v_gene: TRBV6-5
CDR3aa: CASSYAIGGLWTQYF

j_gene: TRBJ2-4
v_gene: TRBV12-3/TRBV12-4
CDR3aa: CASSSDRATNIQYF

j_gene: TRBJ2-3
v_gene: TRBV18
CDR3aa: CASSPERYIDTQYF

j_gene: TRBJ2-1
v_gene: TRBV12-3/TRBV12-4
CDR3aa: CASSLRTSRPNEQFF

j_gene: TRBJ2-3
v_gene: TRBV18
CDR3aa: CASSPLAGKGDTQYF

j_gene: TRBJ2-1
v_gene: TRBV4-2
CDR3aa: CASSTYGTQFF

j_gene: TRBJ1-1
v_gene: TRBV19
CDR3aa: CASSMTTMNTEAFF

j_gene: TRBJ2-5
v_gene: TRBV2
CDR3aa: CASTTTSGQETQYF

j_gene: TRBJ2-7
v_gene: TRBV12-3/TRBV12-4
CDR3aa: CASRRLIAPYEQYF

j_gene: TRBJ2-5
v_gene: TRBV20-1
CDR3aa: CSARAFLGVAHKETQYF

j_gene: TRBJ1-1
v_gene: TRBV5-1
CDR3aa: CASSLWPRADSTEAFF

j_gene: TRBJ1-6
v_gene: TRBV9
CDR3aa: CASSVGGPGLSSPLHF

j_gene: TRBJ2-7
v_gene: TRBV20-1
CDR3aa: CSARRVAGGLYEQYF

j_gene: TRBJ1-2
v_gene: TRBV7-6
CDR3aa: CASSIRQDFYGYTF

j_gene: TRBJ2-3
v_gene: TRBV7-2
CDR3aa: CATPGVGSTDTQYF

j_gene: TRBJ1-2
v_gene: TRBV5-1
CDR3aa: CASSLTDRVYGYTF

j_gene: TRBJ2-1
v_gene: TRBV2
CDR3aa: CASSGTRSDNEQFF

j_gene: TRBJ2-1
v_gene: TRBV20-1
CDR3aa: CSARVAGPSSYNEQFF

j_gene: TRBJ2-3
v_gene: TRBV7-9
CDR3aa: CASSGGGPGTDTQYF

j_gene: TRBJ1-1
v_gene: TRBV4-1
CDR3aa: CASSWTGGGEAFF

j_gene: TRBJ2-7
v_gene: TRBV4-2
CDR3aa: CASSQVAGSNYEQYF

j_gene: TRBJ2-3
v_gene: TRBV3-1
CDR3aa: CASSGRESRTDTQYF

j_gene: TRBJ2-1
v_gene: TRBV4-2
CDR3aa: CASSQEVLVGEQFF

j_gene: TRBJ1-1
v_gene: TRBV2
CDR3aa: CASSDVRYTEAFF

j_gene: TRBJ2-3
v_gene: TRBV19
CDR3aa: CASTRGLAGAGTDTQYF

j_gene: TRBJ1-2
v_gene: TRBV4-1
CDR3aa: CASSLHLNQGANYGYTF

j_gene: TRBJ2-3
v_gene: TRBV20-1
CDR3aa: CSASGEDTQYF

j_gene: TRBJ1-4
v_gene: TRBV18
CDR3aa: CASSPSYATGEKLFF

j_gene: TRBJ2-2
v_gene: TRBV10-1
CDR3aa: CASSEGANTGELFF

j_gene: TRBJ2-7
v_gene: TRBV7-8
CDR3aa: CASSLAPGGRNYEQYF

j_gene: TRBJ1-2
v_gene: TRBV4-3
CDR3aa: CASSQEGWSGGYTF

j_gene: TRBJ1-4
v_gene: TRBV3-1
CDR3aa: CASSQVMAEKLFF

j_gene: TRBJ2-1
v_gene: TRBV29-1
CDR3aa: CSVEEHRQSYNEQFF

j_gene: TRBJ2-7
v_gene: TRBV10-3
CDR3aa: CAISESAGARGEQYF

j_gene: TRBJ2-3
v_gene: TRBV25-1
CDR3aa: CASSVGITDTQYF

j_gene: TRBJ2-5
v_gene: TRBV21-1
CDR3aa: CAHWCGGSETQYF

j_gene: TRBJ2-5
v_gene: TRBV29-1
CDR3aa: CSVGTSGRTVGETQYF

j_gene: TRBJ2-1
v_gene: TRBV6-5
CDR3aa: CASSYPTSGGTYNEQFF